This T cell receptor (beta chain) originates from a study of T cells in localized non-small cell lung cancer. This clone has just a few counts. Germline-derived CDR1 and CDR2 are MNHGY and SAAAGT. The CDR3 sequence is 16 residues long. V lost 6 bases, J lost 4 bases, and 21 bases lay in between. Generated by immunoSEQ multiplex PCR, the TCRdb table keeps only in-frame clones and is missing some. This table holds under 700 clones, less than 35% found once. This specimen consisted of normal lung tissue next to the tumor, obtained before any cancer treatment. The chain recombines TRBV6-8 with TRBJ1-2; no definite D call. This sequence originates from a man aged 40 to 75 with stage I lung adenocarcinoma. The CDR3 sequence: CASSGNQHWFAYGYTF. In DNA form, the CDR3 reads TGTGCCAGCAGCGGAAACCAGCATTGGTTCGCCTATGGCTACACCTTC.